These T cell receptor beta chains were read from a single sample in a study of CD8+CD57+ T cells in acquired aplastic anemia. TCRdb reprocessed the reads with MiXCR, giving one entry per CDR3 protein. The table has under 200,000 distinct CDR3 sequences, about 45% seen once; the top ten hold 3.2%. The sequenced sample was sorted CD4+, CD8+, or CD8+CD57+ T cells (not recorded which) from PBMCs. These receptors were obtained from a human donor with aplastic anemia. Each CDR3 is given with its conserved first and last residue. The order of the fields is D gene, V gene, J gene, clone size, CDR3 protein, CDR3 DNA. D genes are given only for firm matches. Not all rows give a size; the values are once, few, many and, for expanded clones, a class.

d_call: NA
v_call: TRBV5-1
j_call: TRBJ2-3
clone_size: many
cdr3_aa: CASSVGATSTDTQYF
cdr3_nt: TGCGCCAGCAGCGTCGGGGCGACTAGCACAGATACGCAGTATTTT

d_call: NA
v_call: TRBV6-1
j_call: TRBJ1-1
clone_size: NA
cdr3_aa: CASSEEEQRNTEAFF
cdr3_nt: TGTGCCAGCAGTGAAGAAGAGCAGCGGAACACTGAAGCTTTCTTT

d_call: TRBD1
v_call: TRBV9
j_call: TRBJ1-6
clone_size: once
cdr3_aa: CASSEGTASMGSPLHF
cdr3_nt: TGTGCCAGCAGCGAGGGGACAGCGTCTATGGGTTCACCCCTCCACTTT

d_call: NA
v_call: TRBV7-9
j_call: TRBJ2-3
clone_size: NA
cdr3_aa: CASSFPRDTQYF
cdr3_nt: TGTGCCAGCAGCTTCCCAAGGGATACGCAGTATTTT

d_call: TRBD1
v_call: TRBV19
j_call: TRBJ1-4
clone_size: many
cdr3_aa: CASSPVEGAHNEKLFF
cdr3_nt: TGTGCCAGTAGTCCCGTGGAGGGGGCCCATAATGAAAAACTGTTTTTT

d_call: TRBD1
v_call: TRBV19
j_call: TRBJ2-5
clone_size: NA
cdr3_aa: CASSISTGGGQTQYF
cdr3_nt: TGTGCCAGTAGTATTTCGACAGGGGGTGGGCAGACCCAGTACTTC

d_call: TRBD1
v_call: TRBV2
j_call: TRBJ1-4
clone_size: few
cdr3_aa: CASMAAGTGLEKLFF
cdr3_nt: TGTGCCAGCATGGCCGCCGGGACAGGCCTTGAAAAACTGTTTTTT

d_call: TRBD2
v_call: TRBV4-2
j_call: TRBJ2-1
clone_size: many
cdr3_aa: CASSHQLAGGYNEQFF
cdr3_nt: TGTGCCAGCAGCCACCAACTAGCGGGGGGTTACAATGAGCAGTTCTTC

d_call: NA
v_call: TRBV24-1
j_call: TRBJ1-2
clone_size: NA
cdr3_aa: CATSDEQLPKEDYGYTF
cdr3_nt: TGTGCCACCAGTGATGAACAACTCCCGAAGGAGGACTATGGCTACACCTTC

d_call: NA
v_call: TRBV6-1
j_call: TRBJ1-5
clone_size: many
cdr3_aa: CASSRASNQPQHF
cdr3_nt: TGTGCCAGCAGTAGGGCTAGCAATCAGCCCCAGCATTTT

d_call: NA
v_call: TRBV25-1
j_call: TRBJ2-2
clone_size: NA
cdr3_aa: CASRLTSGELFF
cdr3_nt: TGTGCCAGCAGGTTGACTAGCGGGGAGCTGTTTTTT

d_call: NA
v_call: TRBV19
j_call: TRBJ1-5
clone_size: many
cdr3_aa: CASSIDGQRGRPQHF
cdr3_nt: TGTGCCAGTAGTATCGACGGCCAGCGGGGTCGGCCCCAGCATTTT

d_call: TRBD2
v_call: TRBV6-1
j_call: TRBJ2-1
clone_size: NA
cdr3_aa: CASSRLAGGYEQFF
cdr3_nt: TGTGCCAGCAGTAGACTAGCGGGAGGGTATGAGCAGTTCTTC

d_call: TRBD2
v_call: TRBV29-1
j_call: TRBJ2-2
clone_size: many
cdr3_aa: CSALAGGITGELFF
cdr3_nt: TGCAGTGCACTAGCGGGGGGTATCACCGGGGAGCTGTTTTTT

d_call: NA
v_call: TRBV10-3
j_call: TRBJ1-5
clone_size: once
cdr3_aa: CASSEGVGRGDQPQHF
cdr3_nt: TGTGCCAGCAGTGAAGGTGTGGGCAGGGGCGATCAGCCCCAGCATTTT

d_call: NA
v_call: TRBV11-1
j_call: TRBJ2-3
clone_size: NA
cdr3_aa: CASSLVVGTILTDTRYF
cdr3_nt: TGTGCCAGCAGCTTAGTCGTGGGCACCATACTCACAGATACGCGGTATTTT

d_call: TRBD2
v_call: TRBV25-1
j_call: TRBJ2-1
clone_size: few
cdr3_aa: CASSEPAAGLAGVEQFF
cdr3_nt: TGTGCCAGCAGTGAGCCCGCCGCGGGACTAGCGGGAGTGGAGCAGTTCTTC

d_call: NA
v_call: TRBV5-1
j_call: TRBJ1-1
clone_size: once
cdr3_aa: CASSLRAHTNTEAFF
cdr3_nt: TGCGCCAGCAGCTTGAGGGCGCACACGAACACTGAAGCTTTCTTT